The 9 T cell receptor beta chains presented below share a single source sample, sequenced in a study of blood T cell repertoires in COVID-19. This table comes from immunoSEQ multiplex PCR, and its TCRdb copy is limited to in-frame clones, with some not included. The table has under 80,000 clones, roughly 80% seen once. The sequenced sample was peripheral blood. These receptors were taken from a human donor in a cohort sampled during active COVID-19.

The chain joins TRBV18 to TRBJ2-5; D is undetermined. In germline, CDR1 is KGHSH, CDR2 LQKENI. V lost 0 bases, J lost 5 bases, and 4 bases lay in between. This CDR3 is built from 12 residues. The chain's CDR3 is CASSPPSETQYF. As DNA, the CDR3 is TGTGCCAGCTCACCACCTAGTGAGACCCAGTACTTC.

The CDR3 region is CASSLITQHYGYTF. The DNA for the CDR3 is TGTGCCAGCAGCTTAATAACACAGCACTATGGCTACACCTTC. The chain has TRBV11-3 and TRBJ1-2, with D hard to call. The germline V and J ends were trimmed by 2 bases and 3 bases, with 10 bases remaining between them. Germline V CDR1 and CDR2: SGHNT, YENEEA. This CDR3 comprises 14 residues.

As regards this clone: One junction end does not reproduce the germline sequence, and a read error may be involved. This chain joins TRBV4-1 and TRBJ1-1; no clear D. Per germline, CDR1 MGHRA and CDR2 YSYEKL. This CDR3 is 14 amino acids long. The CDR3, as DNA: TGCGCCAGCAGCCCGCAAGATTGGTCCACTGAAGCTTCCTTT. This encodes CASSPQDWSTEASF.

About this clone itself: Other DNA sequences in this sample translate to the same CDR3. The rearrangement links TRBV20-1 to TRBJ1-4; perhaps TRBD1 as D (5 bases). The V end was cut by 7 bases, the J end by 8 bases, with 11 bases between. This CDR3 comprises 11 residues. Germline V gives CDR1 DFQATT, CDR2 SNEGSKA (reference sequence). CDR3 in amino acids: CSGQGGEKLFF. DNA of the CDR3: TGCAGTGGGCAGGGTGGCGAAAAACTGTTTTTT.

The chain carries TRBV5-8 and TRBJ1-5, with TRBD1 identical over 7 bases. V shed 4 bases and J 7 bases; nucleotides not matched to a gene: 11. The CDR3 is 15 residues long. Germline V gives CDR1 SGHTS, CDR2 YDEGEE. CDR3 DNA: TGTGCCAGCAGCCCGGGGACAGTCGGATTGCAGCCCCAGCATTTT. Its protein is CASSPGTVGLQPQHF.

This clone came up once. The chain couples TRBV7-9 to TRBJ2-3; D is possibly TRBD2 (5 bases). This CDR3 spans 12 amino acids. V was shortened by 4 bases and J by 7 bases, with 9 bases between the two germline ends. CDR1 SEHNR and CDR2 FQNEAQ come from the germline V gene (reference sequence). The CDR3 loop reads CASSSSSNTQYF. The CDR3 nucleotides are TGTGCCAGCAGCTCATCTAGCAATACGCAGTATTTT.

The chain is built from TRBV19 and TRBJ2-7; 7 nucleotides line up with TRBD1. This CDR3 spans 13 amino acids. Trimming removed 2 bases from V and 6 bases from J; junction bases left unmatched: 4. Germline V lookup: CDR1 LNHDA, CDR2 SQIVND (reference sequence). The CDR3 is CASSIRQGTEQYV. The CDR3 DNA follows: TGTGCCAGTAGTATAAGACAGGGTACCGAGCAGTACGTC.

J is TRBJ2-3 and V is TRBV27; 10 bases align to TRBD2. The CDR3 totals 17 residues. Germline V gene data show CDR1 as MNHEY and CDR2 as SMNVEV (reference sequence). V lost 5 bases and J lost 4; bases outside the gene matches: 12. CDR3 nucleotide sequence: TGTGCCAGCAGTCTTTTAAGCGGGAGGGTTGGTGCAGATACGCAGTATTTT. Protein sequence: CASSLLSGRVGADTQYF.

This chain uses TRBV5-4 with TRBJ1-2, with 7 bases that match TRBD1. This CDR3 is 15 amino acids long. CDR1 is SGHNT, CDR2 YYREEE, per germline (reference sequence). V lost 0 bases, J lost 3 bases, and 5 bases stayed unmatched. Written as DNA, the CDR3 is TGTGCCAGCAGCTTGGCCGGACAGGTCTACTATGGCTACACCTTC. It codes for CASSLAGQVYYGYTF. The variable domain in full, completed from reference TRBV5-4 and TRBJ1-2, reads ETGVTQSPTHLIKTRGQQVTLRCSSQSGHNTVSWYQQALGQGPQFIFQYYREEENGRGNFPPRFSGLQFPNYSSELNVNALELDDSALYLCASSLAGQVYYGYTFGSGTRLTVV.